The clone carrying this TCR beta chain showed up many times. Its specificity is unknown. The entry originates in a study of neurological immune-mediated disorders. Notes on the study in general: There were no CDR3 amino acid sequences shared by expanded clones across subjects, a result suggesting private repertoires in all groups.

This CDR3 spans 15 amino acids. V trimming: 6 bases; J trimming: 2 bases; junction bases outside the gene matches: 4. In germline, CDR1 is MNHNS, CDR2 SASEGT. Sample time point: longitudinal time-point 2. Each TCR transcript was tagged with a 10-nucleotide random UMI during 5'RACE. TCRdb reprocessed the 5' RACE reads via MiXCR and lists one record per CDR3 protein. Of about 80,000 distinct CDR3 sequences listed, 5% to 6% were seen once; the top ten hold approximately 8%. The clonotype originates from a woman in her fifties or sixties with multiple sclerosis. The chain uses TRBV6-1 and TRBJ1-5; 10 nucleotides agree with TRBD1. Input material: PBMCs. This CDR3 reads CASRGTGEGNQPQHF. The CDR3 DNA sequence: TGTGCCAGCAGGGGGACAGGGGAAGGCAATCAGCCCCAGCATTTT.